The next 12 T cell receptor beta chains were all read from a single sample in a study of identical twins. TCRdb processed the 5' RACE reads anew with MiXCR; each CDR3 protein has one entry. The sample yields some 760,000 distinct CDR3 sequences, over 15% seen once. Another study also made use of these data, one on T cells expressing NK-cell markers.

The sequencing input was PBMCs. The receptors were gathered from a woman under 30 in good health.

The chain couples TRBV15 to TRBJ2-3, with 7 bases that match TRBD2. The CDR3 runs 16 residues. The germline V gene encodes CDR1 LNHNV and CDR2 YYDKDF (reference sequence). V gave up 0 bases and J gave up 0 bases; unmatched junction bases: 3. CDR3 coding DNA: TGTGCCACCAGCAGAGATGTGCGGGGGAGCACAGATACGCAGTATTTT. It encodes CATSRDVRGSTDTQYF.

This clonotype has a handful of counts. The chain joins TRBV29-1 to TRBJ2-5, with unresolved D. The V gene's germline CDR1 is SQVTM and CDR2 ANQGSEA. Trimming removed 5 bases from V and 3 bases from J, with 10 bases in between. The CDR3 has 12 amino acids. DNA for the CDR3: TGCAGCGTTACGGACGACAAAGAGACCCAGTACTTC. Protein: CSVTDDKETQYF.

The rearrangement joins TRBV4-3 to TRBJ2-7; 10 bases align to TRBD2. The CDR3 contains 16 residues. V trimming: 0 bases; J trimming: 7 bases; junction bases outside the gene matches: 9. The germline gives CDR1 LGHNA, CDR2 YSLEER. CDR3 sequence: CASSQDFLAGEGEQYF. For the CDR3, the DNA is TGCGCCAGCAGCCAAGATTTCCTAGCGGGAGAGGGGGAGCAGTACTTC.

Only a few counts were recorded for this clonotype. At one boundary the junction diverges from the germline segment, which might be a read error. The rearrangement joins TRBV29-1 to TRBJ1-2; no definite D call. Germline V gene lookup returns CDR1 SQVTM and CDR2 ANQGSEA. The length of the CDR3 is 12 residues. CDR3 region: CSVEEANYGYTF. In DNA form, the CDR3 reads TGCAGCGTGGAAGAAGCTAACTATGGCTACACCTTC.

This clonotype was observed a few times. This rearrangement joins TRBV12-3 or TRBV12-4 to TRBJ2-7; D tentatively fits TRBD1 or TRBD2 (5 bases each). V dropped 7 bases and J dropped 0 bases, with 19 bases sitting between them. The CDR3 has 16 residues. CDR3 residues: CASTPRVGLASYEQYF. Here the CDR3 DNA reads TGTGCCAGCACCCCGAGGGTGGGGCTAGCCTCCTACGAGCAGTACTTC.

The chain joins TRBV6-1 to TRBJ2-7; tentative D call: TRBD2 (5 bases). The CDR3 is 16 amino acids. Trimming removed 2 bases at V and 2 bases at J, with 16 bases between. The V gene's germline CDR1 is MNHNS and CDR2 SASEGT. DNA for the CDR3: TGTGCCAGCAGTGAATTTCGTCTTGGGAGAACCTACGAGCAGTACTTC. This encodes CASSEFRLGRTYEQYF.

The chain employs TRBV12-3 or TRBV12-4 and TRBJ2-7; D gene uncertain. V was trimmed by 3 bases and J by 3 bases, leaving 12 bases between them. The CDR3 consists of 14 residues. The CDR3, as DNA: TGTGCCAGCAGTTTTTTGGGTTTCGGCTACGAGCAGTACTTC. Protein sequence: CASSFLGFGYEQYF.

This clonotype was counted only a few times. The CDR3 sequence is CSASRTSGSYNEQFF. Here the CDR3 DNA reads TGCAGTGCTAGTCGGACTAGCGGGAGCTACAATGAGCAGTTCTTC. The chain carries TRBV20-1 and TRBJ2-1; 13 nucleotides align to TRBD2. The CDR3 runs 15 residues. With 3 bases clipped from V and 3 bases from J, the junction kept 2 bases outside the gene matches. Germline CDR1 is DFQATT and CDR2 is SNEGSKA (reference sequence).

This clonotype was seen only a few times. This chain links TRBV6-4 with TRBJ2-3; D is ambiguous. CDR1 and CDR2 (germline): MRHNA, SNTAGT. The CDR3 runs to 13 residues. The ends were cut back, 3 bases at V and 6 bases at J, with 10 bases in the middle. The CDR3 reads CASSDGPRDTQYF. CDR3 sequence (DNA): TGTGCCAGCAGTGATGGACCCCGGGATACGCAGTATTTT.

This clonotype was seen a handful of times. A junction boundary mismatches the germline segment, possibly from a read error. V and J are TRBV5-6 and TRBJ2-7; D is ambiguous. The CDR3 spans 11 residues. Germline CDR1 is SGHDT and CDR2 is YYEEEE. The CDR3 is CASSLVGPRNF. The CDR3 bases are TGTGCCAGCAGCTTAGTAGGACCTAGAAACTTC.

The chain has TRBV5-1 and TRBJ2-7; D gene uncertain. V was clipped by 3 bases and J by 2 bases, with 9 bases between them. The CDR3 has 13 residues. The germline gives CDR1 SGHRS, CDR2 YFSETQ. CDR3 in DNA: TGCGCCAGCAGCTCTCCTGAGACCTACGAGCAGTACTTC. Translating gives CASSSPETYEQYF.

The chain couples TRBV6-5 to TRBJ2-7; D possibly corresponds to TRBD1 (6 bases). The CDR3 consists of 14 residues. CDR1 is MNHEY, CDR2 SVGAGI, per germline. Trimming left V 2 bases short and J 1 base short, with 9 bases between. The CDR3 sequence: CASSYPGQSYEQYF. CDR3 coding DNA: TGTGCCAGCAGTTACCCTGGACAGTCCTACGAGCAGTACTTC.